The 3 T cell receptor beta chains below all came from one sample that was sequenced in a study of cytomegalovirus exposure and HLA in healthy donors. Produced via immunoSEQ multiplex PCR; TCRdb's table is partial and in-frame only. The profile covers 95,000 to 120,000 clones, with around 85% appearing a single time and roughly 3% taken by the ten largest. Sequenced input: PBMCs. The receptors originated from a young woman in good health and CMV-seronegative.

CDR3 in amino acids: CASSAPPGTGGANTGELFF. CDR3 nucleotide sequence: TGTGCCAGCAGTGCTCCACCAGGGACAGGGGGTGCCAACACCGGGGAGCTGTTTTTT. The rearrangement links TRBV6-1 to TRBJ2-2; 11 bases are a match to TRBD1. This CDR3 region has 19 residues. The J segment lost 2 bases and the V segment lost 4 bases, leaving 12 bases of the junction unmatched. Germline lookup yields CDR1 MNHNS and CDR2 SASEGT.

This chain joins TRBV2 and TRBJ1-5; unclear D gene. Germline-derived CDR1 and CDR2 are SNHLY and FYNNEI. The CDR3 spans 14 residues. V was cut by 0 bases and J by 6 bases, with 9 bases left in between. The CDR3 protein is CASSEASSSQPQHF. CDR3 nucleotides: TGTGCCAGCAGTGAAGCAAGTAGTAGTCAGCCCCAGCATTTT. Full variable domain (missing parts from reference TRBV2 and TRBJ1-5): EPEVTQTPSHQVTQMGQEVILRCVPISNHLYFYWYRQILGQKVEFLVSFYNNEISEKSEIFDDQFSVERPDGSNFTLKIRSTKLEDSAMYFCASSEASSSQPQHFGDGTRLSIL.

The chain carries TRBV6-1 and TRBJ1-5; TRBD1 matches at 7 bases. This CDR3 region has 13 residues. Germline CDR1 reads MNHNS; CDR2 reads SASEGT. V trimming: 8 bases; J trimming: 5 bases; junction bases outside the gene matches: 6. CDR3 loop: CASGTTGYQPQHF. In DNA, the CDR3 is TGTGCCAGCGGAACGACAGGGTATCAGCCCCAGCATTTT.